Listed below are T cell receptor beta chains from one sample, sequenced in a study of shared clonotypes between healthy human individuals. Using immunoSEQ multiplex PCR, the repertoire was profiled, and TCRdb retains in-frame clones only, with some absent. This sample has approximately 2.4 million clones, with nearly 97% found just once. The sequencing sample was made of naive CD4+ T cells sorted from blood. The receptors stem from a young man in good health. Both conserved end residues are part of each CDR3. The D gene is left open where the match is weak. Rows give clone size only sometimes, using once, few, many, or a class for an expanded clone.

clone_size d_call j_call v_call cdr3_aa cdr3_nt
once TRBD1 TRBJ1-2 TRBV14 CASSSGTGTFCTF TGTGCCAGCAGCAGCGGGACAGGGACATTTTGCACCTTC
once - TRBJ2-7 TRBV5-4 CASSRGANNYEQYF TGTGCCAGCAGCCGGGGTGCGAATAACTACGAGCAGTACTTC
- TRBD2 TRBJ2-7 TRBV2 CASVIAGSYEQYF TGTGCCAGCGTAATAGCGGGCTCCTACGAGCAGTACTTC
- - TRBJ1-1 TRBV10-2 CASRRQKGTEAFF TGCGCCAGCAGAAGACAGAAAGGCACTGAAGCTTTCTTT
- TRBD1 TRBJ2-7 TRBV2 CASSRDRDAFEQYF TGTGCCAGCAGTCGGGACAGGGATGCTTTCGAGCAGTACTTC
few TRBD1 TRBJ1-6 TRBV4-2 CASSQDQGQGTSPLHF TGTGCCAGCAGCCAAGATCAGGGACAGGGCACCTCACCCCTCCACTTT
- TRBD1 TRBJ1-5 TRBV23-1 CASVDRIYSNQPQHF TGCGCCAGTGTGGACAGGATCTATAGCAATCAGCCCCAGCATTTT
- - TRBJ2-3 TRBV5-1 CASSLRGRETDTQYF TGCGCCAGCAGCTTAAGGGGCAGGGAGACAGATACGCAGTATTTT
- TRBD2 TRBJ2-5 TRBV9 CASSVWSGGAEETQYF TGTGCCAGCAGCGTCTGGAGCGGGGGGGCCGAAGAGACCCAGTACTTC
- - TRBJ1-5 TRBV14 CASSQNRNQPQHF TGTGCCAGCAGCCAAAACAGAAATCAGCCCCAGCATTTT
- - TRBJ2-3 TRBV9 CASSSNPDYQDTQYF TGTGCCAGCAGCTCGAACCCGGACTACCAAGATACGCAGTATTTT
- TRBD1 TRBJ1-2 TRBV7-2 CASSTATGKGYTF TGTGCCAGCAGCACCGCGACAGGGAAGGGCTACACCTTC
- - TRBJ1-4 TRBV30 CAWSALRKTMGEKLFF TGTGCCTGGAGTGCCCTTAGGAAAACAATGGGCGAAAAACTGTTTTTT
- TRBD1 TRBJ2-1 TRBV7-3 CASSPGQVYNEQFF TGTGCCAGCAGCCCGGGACAGGTGTACAATGAGCAGTTCTTC
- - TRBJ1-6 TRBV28 CASSTNDESSYNSPLHF TGTGCCAGCAGTACCAATGACGAGAGCTCCTATAATTCACCCCTCCACTTT
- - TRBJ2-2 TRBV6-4 CASSGESTGELFF TGTGCCAGCAGTGGGGAGTCCACCGGGGAGCTGTTTTTT
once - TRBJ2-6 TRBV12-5 CASGLESGANVLTF TGTGCTAGTGGCCTTGAGTCTGGGGCCAACGTCCTGACTTTC
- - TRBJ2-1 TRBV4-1 CASSQGGDYNEQFF TGCGCCAGCAGCCAAGGGGGGGATTACAATGAGCAGTTCTTC
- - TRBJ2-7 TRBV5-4 CASSLEGSRSYEQYF TGTGCCAGCAGCTTGGAGGGGTCCAGGAGCTACGAGCAGTACTTC
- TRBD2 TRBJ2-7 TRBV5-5 CASSLKAGVEQYF TGTGCCAGCAGCTTGAAGGCGGGGGTTGAGCAGTACTTC
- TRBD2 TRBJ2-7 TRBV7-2 CASSSGLAGYEQYF TGTGCCAGCAGCTCAGGACTAGCGGGCTACGAGCAGTACTTC
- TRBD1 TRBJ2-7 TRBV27 CASRGTGLTYEQYF TGTGCCAGCAGGGGGACAGGGCTTACGTACGAGCAGTACTTC
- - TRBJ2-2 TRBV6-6 CASSYLGPISTGELFF TGTGCCAGCAGTTACCTGGGGCCAATTAGCACCGGGGAGCTGTTTTTT
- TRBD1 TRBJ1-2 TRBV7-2 CASSLAGQGETGYTF TGTGCCAGCAGCTTGGCGGGGCAGGGGGAAACTGGCTACACCTTC
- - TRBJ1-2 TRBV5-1 CASSLSWGDDVYTF TGCGCCAGCAGCTTGTCTTGGGGGGACGATGTCTACACCTTC
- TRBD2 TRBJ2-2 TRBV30 CAWLGGKANTGELFF TGTGCCTGGCTGGGGGGGAAAGCCAACACCGGGGAGCTGTTTTTT
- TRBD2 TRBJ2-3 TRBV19 CASKEVAGRGGTDTQYF TGTGCCAGTAAGGAGGTAGCGGGTCGGGGAGGCACAGATACGCAGTATTTT
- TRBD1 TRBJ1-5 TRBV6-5 CASSRTGLSNQPQHF TGTGCCAGCAGCCGGACAGGGCTTAGCAATCAGCCCCAGCATTTT
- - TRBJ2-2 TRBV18 CATRTEIGGELFF TGTGCCACTAGGACAGAAATCGGCGGGGAGCTGTTTTTT
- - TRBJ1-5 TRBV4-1 CASSQGLLGQPQHF TGCGCCAGCAGCCAAGGGTTGTTAGGTCAGCCCCAGCATTTT
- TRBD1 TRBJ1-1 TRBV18 CASSGTGVNTEAFF TGTGCCAGCTCAGGGACAGGGGTGAACACTGAAGCTTTCTTT
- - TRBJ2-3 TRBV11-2 CASSLTGGQSGTDTQYF TGTGCCAGCAGCTTAACCGGGGGGCAGTCGGGGACAGATACGCAGTATTTT
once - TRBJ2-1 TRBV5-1 CASSLALGGTYNEQFF TGCGCCAGCAGCTTGGCCTTGGGCGGGACCTACAATGAGCAGTTCTTC
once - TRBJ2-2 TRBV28 CASRTAGQHGELFF TGTGCCAGCAGGACCGCGGGGCAGCACGGGGAGCTGTTTTTT
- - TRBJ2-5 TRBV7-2 CASSLARFGGPRGETQYF TGTGCCAGCAGCTTAGCGAGATTTGGCGGGCCCCGCGGGGAGACCCAGTACTTC
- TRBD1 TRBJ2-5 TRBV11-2 CASSLSNWDRGAETQYF TGTGCCAGCAGCTTAAGCAATTGGGACAGGGGGGCCGAGACCCAGTACTTC
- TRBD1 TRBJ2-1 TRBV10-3 CAISEGQGTNNEQFF TGTGCCATCAGTGAGGGACAGGGAACGAACAATGAGCAGTTCTTC
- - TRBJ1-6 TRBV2 CASKPARSSYNSPLHF TGTGCCAGCAAACCTGCAAGGAGCTCCTATAATTCACCCCTCCACTTT
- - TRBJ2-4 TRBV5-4 CASSPDPGGENIQYF TGTGCCAGCAGCCCGGATCCGGGGGGCGAAAACATTCAGTACTTC
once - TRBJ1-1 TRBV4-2 CASSPGEGKAFF TGTGCCAGCAGCCCAGGTGAGGGCAAAGCTTTCTTT
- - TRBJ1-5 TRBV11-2 CASSLGTKSNQPQHF TGTGCCAGCAGCCTGGGGACAAAGAGCAATCAGCCCCAGCATTTT
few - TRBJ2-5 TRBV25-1 CASSELGKTQYF TGTGCCAGCAGTGAATTGGGAAAGACCCAGTACTTC
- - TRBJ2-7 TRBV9 CASSVSPAEGGEQYF TGTGCCAGCAGCGTAAGTCCAGCTGAAGGGGGCGAGCAGTACTTC
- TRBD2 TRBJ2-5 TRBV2 CASGTRGQETQYF TGTGCCAGCGGGACTAGGGGCCAAGAGACCCAGTACTTC
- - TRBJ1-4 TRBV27 CASSLYRADEEKLFF TGTGCCAGCAGTCTATACAGGGCGGATGAGGAAAAACTGTTTTTT